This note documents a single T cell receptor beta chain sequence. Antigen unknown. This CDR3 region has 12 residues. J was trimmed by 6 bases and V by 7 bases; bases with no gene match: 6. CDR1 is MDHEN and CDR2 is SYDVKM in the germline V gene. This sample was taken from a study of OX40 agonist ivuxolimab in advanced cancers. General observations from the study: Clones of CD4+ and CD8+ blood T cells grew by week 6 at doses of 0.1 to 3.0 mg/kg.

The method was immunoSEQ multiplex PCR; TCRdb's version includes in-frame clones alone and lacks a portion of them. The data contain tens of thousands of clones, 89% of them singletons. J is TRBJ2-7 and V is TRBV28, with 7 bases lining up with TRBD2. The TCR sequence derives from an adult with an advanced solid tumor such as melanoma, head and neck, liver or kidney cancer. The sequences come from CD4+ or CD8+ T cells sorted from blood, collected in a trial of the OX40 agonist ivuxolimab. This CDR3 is CASTTPGGEQYF. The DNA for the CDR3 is TGTGCCAGCACTACCCCGGGGGGCGAGCAGTACTTC.